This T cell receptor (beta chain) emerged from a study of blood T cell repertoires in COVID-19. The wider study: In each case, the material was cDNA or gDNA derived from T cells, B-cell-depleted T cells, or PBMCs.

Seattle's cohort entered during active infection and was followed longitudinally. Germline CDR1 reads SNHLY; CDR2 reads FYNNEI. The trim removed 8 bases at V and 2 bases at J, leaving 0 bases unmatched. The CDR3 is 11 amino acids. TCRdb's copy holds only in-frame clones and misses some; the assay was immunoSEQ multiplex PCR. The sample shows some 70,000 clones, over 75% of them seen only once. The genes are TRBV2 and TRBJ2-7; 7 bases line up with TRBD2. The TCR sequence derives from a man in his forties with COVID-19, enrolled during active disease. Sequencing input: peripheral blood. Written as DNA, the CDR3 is TGTGCCAGCGCGGGGGCCTACGAGCAGTACTTC. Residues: CASAGAYEQYF.